A selection of T cell receptor beta chains follows, all from one sample in a study of Ad26.COV2.S vaccination and SARS-CoV-2 variants. Here immunoSEQ multiplex PCR was the method, and the copy in TCRdb shows in-frame clones only, minus some. The table lists about 350,000 clones, around 88% of them singletons, with approximately 12% in the top ten. This specimen consisted of peripheral blood, obtained in a trial of Ad26.COV2.S vaccine versus placebo. The source of these receptors is a person between 18 and 65 years old who received the Ad26.COV2.S COVID-19 vaccine or a placebo. CDR3s include the opening cysteine and the closing phenylalanine or tryptophan. Fields, in order: V gene, CDR3 protein.

TRBV5-6 | CASSPLIGGLGTNEKLFF
TRBV27 | CASSPNRADTQYF
TRBV28 | CASKRTGGTGELFF
TRBV30 | CAWSPGSYSPLHF
TRBV14 | CASSLRLTYNEQFF
TRBV5-6 | CASSLSQGIGKLFF
TRBV4-3 | CASSQDRPTSSYEQYF
TRBV27 | CASGHIRREQFF
TRBV6-2/TRBV6-3 | CASSYSIAGPEAFF
TRBV29-1 | CSVGGGQGYGYTF
TRBV28 | CATSEGGQEEKLFF
TRBV3-1/TRBV3-2 | CASSHIQLAVAYTF
TRBV6-5 | CASSPGLNSYEQYF
TRBV10-3 | CAISGGVKSGAGSYNEQFF
TRBV6-2/TRBV6-3 | CASSRHPPGTEAFF
TRBV7-9 | CASSLGARGYGYTF
TRBV24-1 | CATGQGGGNQPQHF
TRBV29-1 | CSVVTGLHTGELFF
TRBV5-1 | CASSQGHQNTEAFF
TRBV14 | CASSPGGLARNIQYF
TRBV19 | CASSPDRAGETQYF
TRBV5-6 | CASSLRGLGIQWPQHF
TRBV27 | CASSPYRGTNEKLFF
TRBV5-6 | CASSLDVNRYGYTF
TRBV27 | CASSPSDKKHYEQYF
TRBV7-2 | CASSPRTGGVGKLFF
TRBV12-3/TRBV12-4 | CASSLQRGDTQYF
TRBV10-1 | CASSEGNRGQYETQYF
TRBV7-9 | CASSPGTGGMLSGNTIYF
TRBV7-9 | CASSLDVRTNYGYTF
TRBV28 | CATQSYEQYF
TRBV27 | CASSPHTATNEKLFF